The entry that follows covers one T cell receptor beta chain sequence. This CDR3 is 15 amino acids long. The V segment lost 4 bases and the J segment 2 bases; nucleotides outside the gene matches: 6. The germline V gene has CDR1 MNHEY and CDR2 SMNVEV (reference sequence). This sample is drawn from a study of blood T cell repertoires in COVID-19. Measured with immunoSEQ multiplex PCR; TCRdb has only the in-frame clones, and not every one. Of hundreds of thousands of clones listed, 75% to 90% are singletons. The sequenced material came from peripheral blood. The source is a woman aged 40 to 55 who had recovered from COVID-19. J is TRBJ2-7 and V is TRBV27; 9 positions agree with TRBD2. CDR3 in DNA: TGTGCCAGCAGTTGGGAAGCGGGGGGCACCTACGAGCAGTACTTC. Translation gives CASSWEAGGTYEQYF.